One sample yielded the 14 T cell receptor beta chains listed below, sequenced in a study of cytomegalovirus exposure and HLA in healthy donors. Method: immunoSEQ multiplex PCR; TCRdb's copy keeps in-frame clones and lacks some. This table holds roughly 350,000 clones, 75% to 90% found once. Sequenced material: PBMCs. The receptors shown here come from a woman between 18 and 29 years old in good health and CMV-seronegative.

This clone appeared a few times. The chain has TRBV5-5 and TRBJ2-5, with D maybe TRBD1 (6 bases). CDR1 SGHKS and CDR2 YYEKEE come from the germline V gene (reference sequence). The CDR3 runs to 17 residues. V shed 4 bases and J shed 5 bases, with 24 bases lying between them. CDR3 amino acids: CASSRWRGTPKWETQYF. Written as DNA, the CDR3 is TGTGCCAGCAGCCGGTGGCGTGGGACACCTAAATGGGAGACCCAGTACTTC.

V usage is TRBV23-1 and J usage is TRBJ1-1, with D hard to call. TRBV23-1 is recorded as an ORF, its role being uncertain. The ends were cut back, 8 bases at V and 2 bases at J, with 15 bases in the middle. The CDR3 extends over 14 amino acids. The CDR3 here is CASPFGQANTEAFF. For the CDR3, the DNA is TGCGCCAGCCCGTTTGGGCAGGCCAACACTGAAGCTTTCTTT.

This chain joins TRBV10-3 and TRBJ2-7; the D gene is possibly TRBD2 (6 bases). The CDR3 has 14 amino acids. V gave up 10 bases and J gave up 5 bases, with 21 bases separating them. Germline V lookup: CDR1 ENHRY, CDR2 SYGVKD. CDR3 nucleotide sequence: TGTGCCACCAACTTTCGACTAGACAGCGACGAGCAGTACTTC. This encodes CATNFRLDSDEQYF.

This clone was observed a few times. This chain connects TRBV11-2 to TRBJ2-2; TRBD2 aligns across 11 bases. This CDR3 region has 17 residues. From germline, CDR1 is SGHAT and CDR2 FQNNGV. V lost 0 bases to trimming and J lost 5 bases; unmatched junction nucleotides: 5. Here the CDR3 reads CASSLDGWTSGTGELFF. The DNA for the CDR3 is TGTGCCAGCAGCTTAGACGGATGGACTAGCGGGACCGGGGAGCTGTTTTTT.

This clone turned up a few times. DNA of the CDR3: TGTGCCAGCAGTATCCCGTTCGTAGAGGGAACCGGGGAGCTGTTTTTT. Its protein is CASSIPFVEGTGELFF. The chain carries TRBV28 and TRBJ2-2; D possibly corresponds to TRBD2 (5 bases). The CDR3 covers 16 residues. V lost 5 bases and J lost 5, with 18 bases in between. CDR1 and CDR2 (germline): MDHEN, SYDVKM. Full variable domain (outside the CDR3, taken from reference TRBV28 and TRBJ2-2): DVKVTQSSRYLVKRTGEKVFLECVQDMDHENMFWYRQDPGLGLRLIYFSYDVKMKEKGDIPEGYSVSREKKERFSLILESASTNQTSMYLCASSIPFVEGTGELFFGEGSRLTVL.

The chain joins TRBV18 to TRBJ2-1; 11 positions agree with TRBD2. V lost 0 bases and J lost 4; bases outside the gene matches: 2. The germline V gene has CDR1 KGHSH and CDR2 LQKENI. CDR3 size: 16 residues. For the CDR3, the DNA is TGTGCCAGCTCACCACCACTAGCGGGAGTATACAATGAGCAGTTCTTC. Translation gives CASSPPLAGVYNEQFF.

The chain links TRBV27 to TRBJ2-7, with 9 bases fitting TRBD1. The V gene end was trimmed by 4 bases and the J gene end by 2 bases; junction bases not matched to a gene: 9. Germline CDR1 is MNHEY and CDR2 is SMNVEV (reference sequence). The CDR3 is 16 amino acids. In DNA form, the CDR3 reads TGTGCCAGCAGTTCGACGGGACAGGGAGGAACCTACGAGCAGTACTTC. Translation gives CASSSTGQGGTYEQYF.

The chain joins TRBV5-4 to TRBJ1-2; no definite D call. V gave up 0 bases and J gave up 2 bases, with 5 bases separating them. The CDR3 contains 13 residues. The germline CDR1 and CDR2 sequences are SGHNT and YYREEE (reference sequence). CDR3 protein: CASSLDENYGYTF. The DNA for the CDR3 is TGTGCCAGCAGCTTGGACGAGAACTATGGCTACACCTTC.

The chain has TRBV4-2 and TRBJ1-1, with D perhaps matching TRBD1 (5 bases). Trimming took 0 bases from V and 5 from J, leaving 19 bases between them. Germline values: CDR1 LGHNA, CDR2 YNFKEQ. The CDR3 is made up of 17 amino acids. The DNA for the CDR3 is TGTGCCAGCAGCCAAGAGGGGGGTGGAGGGCAGTGGACTGAAGCTTTCTTT. Translation: CASSQEGGGGQWTEAFF.

The rearrangement uses TRBV4-2 and TRBJ1-5; D is unresolved. CDR3 length: 15 amino acids. In germline, CDR1 is LGHNA, CDR2 YNFKEQ. Deletions cut 0 bases from V and 3 bases from J, with 9 bases between. The CDR3 region is CASSQEGGDNQPQHF. DNA of the CDR3: TGTGCCAGCAGCCAAGAGGGAGGAGACAATCAGCCCCAGCATTTT.

This rearrangement joins TRBV28 to TRBJ2-3; 7 nucleotides match TRBD2. CDR1 is MDHEN and CDR2 is SYDVKM in the germline V gene. J lost 1 base, V lost 4 bases, and 5 bases had no gene match. The CDR3 length is 15 residues. The CDR3 DNA sequence: TGTGCCAGCAGTTCTAGCGGAGCAGGCACAGATACGCAGTATTTT. Its translation is CASSSSGAGTDTQYF.

The rearrangement uses TRBV2 and TRBJ2-7; perhaps TRBD2 as D (6 bases). In germline, CDR1 is SNHLY, CDR2 FYNNEI. The CDR3 has 14 residues. The V gene lost 3 bases and the J gene lost 2 bases, with 11 bases spanning the gap. This chain's CDR3 is CASSDQRATYEQYF. DNA of the CDR3: TGTGCCAGCAGTGACCAGCGGGCGACCTACGAGCAGTACTTC.

The chain joins TRBV7-3 to TRBJ1-2, with TRBD1 matching over 7 bases. Germline lookup yields CDR1 SGHTA and CDR2 FQGTGA. The CDR3 covers 15 residues. V was pared by 2 bases and J by 5 bases, with 8 bases of the junction left unmatched. The CDR3 region is CASSLDGTASYGYTF. Written as DNA, the CDR3 is TGTGCCAGCAGCTTAGACGGGACAGCTTCTTATGGCTACACCTTC.

This clone was seen a few times. The V gene is TRBV28, the J gene TRBJ1-1; 7 bases match TRBD1. CDR1 MDHEN and CDR2 SYDVKM come from the germline V gene. The CDR3 runs 13 residues. J lost 11 bases, V lost 5 bases, and 11 bases had no gene match. The CDR3 DNA reads as TGTGCCAGCAGTCCCGGGACAGCCTACCGGGCTTTCTTT. This codes for CASSPGTAYRAFF.